The 14 T cell receptor beta chains presented below share a single source sample, sequenced in a study of OX40 agonist ivuxolimab in advanced cancers. Some clones are missing from TCRdb's copy, which holds only in-frame ones; the method was immunoSEQ multiplex PCR. This sample has around 79,000 clones; about 92% occur once, and the top ten carry 8% to 10%. Here the sequenced sample was CD4+ or CD8+ T cells sorted from blood, taken in a trial of the OX40 agonist ivuxolimab. Receptors were obtained from an adult with an advanced solid tumor such as melanoma, head and neck, liver or kidney cancer.

V and J are TRBV27 and TRBJ1-2; 7 nucleotides align to TRBD1. The V gene end was trimmed by 3 bases and the J gene end by 3 bases; junction bases not matched to a gene: 4. The CDR3 runs 14 residues. Germline values: CDR1 MNHEY, CDR2 SMNVEV (reference sequence). DNA of the CDR3: TGTGCCAGCAGTTTTTCCGGGACAGACTATGGCTACACCTTC. Translated: CASSFSGTDYGYTF.

The gene calls are TRBV5-4 and TRBJ2-1; 8 bases align to TRBD2. The CDR3 totals 15 residues. After removal of 6 bases from V and 5 bases from J, the junction contained 10 bases not matched to a gene. In germline, CDR1 is SGHNT, CDR2 YYREEE (reference sequence). CDR3 residues: CASTQGRGVNNEQFF. DNA for the CDR3: TGTGCCAGCACCCAGGGGCGGGGGGTAAACAATGAGCAGTTCTTC.

This CDR3 is CASSPRGTDPFEQYF. CDR3 DNA: TGTGCCAGCAGCCCCCGCGGGACAGACCCTTTCGAGCAGTACTTC. The chain is built from TRBV7-9 and TRBJ2-7, with a weak D call TRBD1 (7 bases). Germline loops: CDR1 SEHNR, CDR2 FQNEAQ (reference sequence). V shed 5 bases and J shed 6 bases, with 20 bases lying between them. The CDR3 is 15 amino acids. Filled out from reference TRBV7-9 and TRBJ2-7, the complete variable domain reads DTGVSQNPRHKITKRGQNVTFRCDPISEHNRLYWYRQTLGQGPEFLTYFQNEAQLEKSRLLSDRFSAERPKGSFSTLEIQRTEQGDSAMYLCASSPRGTDPFEQYFGPGTRLTVT.

This clone turned up a few times. This rearrangement joins TRBV5-1 to TRBJ1-1; 9 bases map to TRBD1. From germline, CDR1 is SGHRS and CDR2 YFSETQ. CDR3 size: 15 residues. V was clipped by 1 base and J by 3 bases; unmatched bases: 4. The CDR3 bases are TGCGCCAGCAGCTTGTACAGGGGGCAATACACTGAAGCTTTCTTT. This sequence encodes CASSLYRGQYTEAFF.

The chain recombines TRBV7-9 with TRBJ2-1; TRBD2 agrees at 8 bases. Looked up from germline, CDR1 is SEHNR and CDR2 is FQNEAQ (reference sequence). The junction had 9 bases not matched to a gene; V was cut back by 1 base and J by 7 bases. This CDR3 region has 16 residues. Here the CDR3 DNA reads TGTGCCAGCAGCTTAGTGGTCGGGGGGGCCTGGAATGAGCAGTTCTTC. Amino acid sequence: CASSLVVGGAWNEQFF. The full variable domain, rest sourced from reference TRBV7-9 and TRBJ2-1, is DTGVSQNPRHKITKRGQNVTFRCDPISEHNRLYWYRQTLGQGPEFLTYFQNEAQLEKSRLLSDRFSAERPKGSFSTLEIQRTEQGDSAMYLCASSLVVGGAWNEQFFGPGTRLTVL.

The V and J genes are TRBV10-2 and TRBJ2-3; no clear D gene. Per the germline V gene, CDR1 is WSHSY and CDR2 is SAAADI. Deletions cut 6 bases from V and 6 bases from J, with 10 bases between. The CDR3 sequence is 12 residues long. The CDR3 coding sequence is TGCGCCAGCAGAGGGTCTGGGGATACGCAGTATTTT. Translated, it gives CASRGSGDTQYF.

This clone was seen a single time. The chain carries TRBV5-1 and TRBJ2-5, with a possible D match to TRBD1 (6 bases). Between the trimmed V and J ends, which lost 2 bases and 13 bases, there was a span of 12 bases. The germline gives CDR1 SGHRS, CDR2 YFSETQ. The CDR3 spans 11 residues. Written as DNA, the CDR3 is TGCGCCAGCAGCTTTTCCGGACAGTGGTACTTC. The encoded protein is CASSFSGQWYF.

The rearrangement links TRBV11-2 to TRBJ2-5; 11 nucleotides line up with TRBD2. The CDR3 spans 16 residues. J lost 7 bases, V lost 0 bases, and 7 bases had no gene match. Looked up from germline, CDR1 is SGHAT and CDR2 is FQNNGV. The CDR3 region has the DNA TGTGCCAGCAGCTTAGAACCGTCTAGCGGGGGGTGGACCCAGTACTTC. It specifies CASSLEPSSGGWTQYF.

This clone has just one count. The chain links TRBV7-6 to TRBJ2-1; 11 nucleotides align to TRBD2. Trimming at V came to 1 base and at J to 4 bases, leaving 9 bases not matched to a gene. This CDR3 contains 18 residues. Per the germline V gene, CDR1 is SGHVS and CDR2 is FNYEAQ. The CDR3 is CASSLDSIAGGLYNEQFF. For the CDR3, the DNA is TGTGCCAGCAGCTTAGATTCCATAGCGGGGGGGCTATACAATGAGCAGTTCTTC.

Comments on this clone: Other DNA sequences within the sample encode an identical CDR3. The CDR3 here is CASSFGGSYEQYF. The CDR3 nucleotides are TGTGCCAGCAGTTTTGGAGGGTCCTACGAGCAGTACTTC. The chain employs TRBV27 and TRBJ2-7; TRBD2 is a possible D gene (6 bases). Trimming shortened V by 3 bases and J by 1 base, and 7 bases separated the two germline ends. The CDR3 covers 13 residues. The germline V gene has CDR1 MNHEY and CDR2 SMNVEV (reference sequence).

The J gene is TRBJ2-7, the V gene TRBV27, with TRBD1 matching over 8 bases. The CDR3 is made up of 15 amino acids. Germline V CDR1 and CDR2: MNHEY, SMNVEV (reference sequence). Trimming at V came to 0 bases and at J to 5 bases, leaving 6 bases not matched to a gene. The CDR3 sequence: CASSLSPGGINEQYF. CDR3 nucleotides: TGTGCCAGCAGTTTATCGCCAGGGGGCATCAACGAGCAGTACTTC.

J is TRBJ2-7 and V is TRBV19; a possible D gene is TRBD1 (6 bases). CDR3 length equals 14 residues. Trimming cost V 5 bases and J 3 bases, with 14 bases left between them. Germline loops: CDR1 LNHDA, CDR2 SQIVND (reference sequence). The CDR3 DNA follows: TGTGCCAGTAGTGCCGGACAGATGGGCTACGAGCAGTACTTC. It encodes CASSAGQMGYEQYF.

The chain uses TRBV27 and TRBJ2-2; 9 bases fit TRBD2. Germline V gives CDR1 MNHEY, CDR2 SMNVEV (reference sequence). The CDR3 totals 17 residues. V trimming: 5 bases; J trimming: 6 bases; junction bases outside the gene matches: 13. This CDR3 is CASSPVAGGPMAGELFF. CDR3 DNA: TGTGCCAGCAGTCCTGTGGCGGGGGGGCCAATGGCCGGGGAGCTGTTTTTT.

V gene TRBV9 combines with J gene TRBJ2-7; perhaps TRBD1 as D (6 bases). In germline, CDR1 is SGDLS, CDR2 YYNGEE. V was trimmed by 3 bases and J by 3 bases, leaving 7 bases between them. This CDR3 spans 12 amino acids. DNA of the CDR3: TGTGCCAGCAGCGCGGGACACTACGAGCAGTACTTC. Protein product: CASSAGHYEQYF. Full variable domain (outside the CDR3, taken from reference TRBV9 and TRBJ2-7): DSGVTQTPKHLITATGQRVTLRCSPRSGDLSVYWYQQSLDQGLQFLIQYYNGEERAKGNILERFSAQQFPDLHSELNLSSLELGDSALYFCASSAGHYEQYFGPGTRLTVT.